This passage covers 10 T cell receptor beta chains from one sample sequenced in a study of blood T cells in healthy people across ages (dated by TCRdb to 2014 to 2015). Libraries were made using 5' RACE. Reads for this sample came from an Illumina HiSeq 2500. The second PCR ran for roughly 6 to 11 cycles and used a J-beta primer mix along with a sample-barcoded 5' primer. TCRdb reran the public reads through fastp at Q25 and MiXCR, keeping productive beta chains. Every CDR3 protein is listed once, alongside the most common genes and DNA of its rows. The sample table records almost 1 million distinct CDR3 sequences; 51% of these occur just once. The ten largest clones add up to 20% to 25% of the sample. The specimen was blood. These receptors all come from a woman aged 60-75 years in good health.

The rearrangement uses TRBV27 and TRBJ1-2, with TRBD1 as a possible D gene (6 bases). This CDR3 has 15 amino acids. V was trimmed by 8 bases and J by 8 bases, leaving 24 bases between them. Germline V gene lookup returns CDR1 MNHEY and CDR2 SMNVEV (reference sequence). CDR3 sequence reads: CASGTQQGFVDGYTF. The CDR3 DNA reads TGTGCCAGCGGTACACAACAGGGCTTTGTGGACGGCTACACCTTC.

This clonotype was counted a single time. This could be a read error, since a much larger clone is one nucleotide away. CDR3: CASSPRTNYGYTF. CDR3 sequence (DNA): TGTGCCAGCAGCCCCCGGACAAACTATGGCTACACCTTC. The chain joins TRBV7-2 to TRBJ1-2; perhaps TRBD1 as D (5 bases). The CDR3 runs to 13 residues. V was cut by 5 bases and J by 2 bases, with 9 bases left in between. Germline CDR1 and CDR2: SGHTA and FQGNSA.

This clonotype occurred a few times. V gene TRBV27 combines with J gene TRBJ1-2, with D tentatively TRBD1 (6 bases). The V end lost 6 bases, the J end lost 4 bases, and 18 bases lay between the germline ends. Germline V CDR1 and CDR2: MNHEY, SMNVEV (reference sequence). The CDR3 is made up of 15 amino acids. CDR3 protein: CASRSDRSGGYGYTF. For the CDR3, the DNA is TGTGCCAGCAGAAGTGACAGGTCCGGAGGCTATGGCTACACCTTC.

The CDR3 is CASSLGGSEGTDTQYF. DNA of the CDR3: TGTGCCAGCAGCTTAGGCGGGAGTGAGGGCACAGATACGCAGTATTTT. V gene TRBV7-3 combines with J gene TRBJ2-3; 7 positions agree with TRBD2. The germline gives CDR1 SGHTA, CDR2 FQGTGA. CDR3 length: 16 amino acids. The ends lost 2 bases at V and 1 base at J; junction bases unmatched: 6.

The CDR3 spells CASAPWDRGEIQYF. Written as DNA, the CDR3 is TGTGCCAGCGCGCCATGGGACAGGGGGGAGATTCAGTACTTC. V and J are TRBV7-9 and TRBJ2-4; 11 bases are shared with TRBD1. With V trimmed by 8 bases and J by 10 bases, 10 bases remained unmatched. The CDR3 totals 14 residues. Germline lookup yields CDR1 SEHNR and CDR2 FQNEAQ (reference sequence).

CDR3 nucleotide sequence: TGCAGTGCTCGCCGCAGGGCCGGGGCTAATGAAAAACTGTTTTTT. It translates to CSARRRAGANEKLFF. This chain joins TRBV20-1 and TRBJ1-4; possibly TRBD1 for D (5 bases). Germline loops: CDR1 DFQATT, CDR2 SNEGSKA (reference sequence). The V gene lost 5 bases and the J gene lost 3 bases, with 16 bases spanning the gap. There are 15 residues in the CDR3.

The rearrangement uses TRBV20-1 and TRBJ2-7, with a tentative D call TRBD2 (5 bases). The CDR3 is made up of 13 amino acids. Germline V gene sequence: CDR1 DFQATT, CDR2 SNEGSKA (reference sequence). Between the trimmed V and J ends, which lost 7 bases and 4 bases, there was a span of 17 bases. The CDR3 reads CSVRLRSGYEQYF. The CDR3 DNA sequence: TGCAGTGTCCGACTAAGATCGGGTTACGAGCAGTACTTC.

CDR3 residues: CASRENGDGNTEAFF. The CDR3 DNA reads as TGTGCCAGCAGAGAGAATGGGGACGGGAACACTGAAGCTTTCTTT. This sequence joins TRBV6-5 and TRBJ1-1, with a tentative D call TRBD1 (5 bases). Germline V lookup: CDR1 MNHEY, CDR2 SVGAGI. Between the trimmed V and J ends, which lost 6 bases and 1 base, there was a span of 15 bases. The CDR3 length is 15 residues.

The rearrangement links TRBV4-3 to TRBJ2-1, with TRBD2 identical over 8 bases. The V gene's germline CDR1 is LGHNA and CDR2 YSLEER. The CDR3 totals 15 residues. The V gene end was trimmed by 1 base and the J gene end by 6 bases; junction bases not matched to a gene: 5. CDR3 region: CASSQVSGSFNEQFF. CDR3 DNA sequence: TGCGCCAGCAGCCAAGTGAGCGGGAGCTTCAATGAGCAGTTCTTC.

The chain combines TRBV24-1 with TRBJ2-2, with a possible D match to TRBD1 (6 bases). The germline gives CDR1 KGHDR, CDR2 SFDVKD. V lost 9 bases to trimming and J lost 6 bases, with 16 bases between them. The CDR3 totals 14 residues. The CDR3 sequence: CATGRQGSSGELFF. As DNA, the CDR3 is TGTGCCACCGGTCGGCAGGGGAGTTCCGGGGAGCTGTTTTTT.